This T cell receptor (beta chain) was sequenced in a study of cytomegalovirus exposure and HLA in healthy donors. This clone was detected a few times. A multiplex PCR was run with 60 Vbeta primers and 13 Jbeta primers. The repertoire was sequenced with immunoSEQ multiplex PCR; TCRdb's copy has only in-frame clones and lacks some. The table shows 85,000 to 100,000 clones, with under 85% occurring only once. The origin of this receptor is a man aged 50 to 60 in good health and CMV-seropositive. The sequenced sample consisted of PBMCs.

CDR3 residues: CASNGWTGAGNTIYF. CDR3 nucleotides: TGTGCCAGCAATGGGTGGACAGGGGCTGGAAACACCATATATTTT. The chain carries TRBV28 and TRBJ1-3; 9 bases align to TRBD1. This CDR3 is 15 amino acids long. Germline V gene data show CDR1 as MDHEN and CDR2 as SYDVKM. Germline trimming cut 7 bases from V and 2 bases from J; bases unmatched to any gene: 6. Using reference TRBV28 and TRBJ1-3 for the parts outside the CDR3, the full variable domain is DVKVTQSSRYLVKRTGEKVFLECVQDMDHENMFWYRQDPGLGLRLIYFSYDVKMKEKGDIPEGYSVSREKKERFSLILESASTNQTSMYLCASNGWTGAGNTIYFGEGSWLTVV.